These 29 T cell receptor beta chains were sequenced from one sample in a study of blood T cell repertoires in COVID-19. This table comes from immunoSEQ multiplex PCR, and its TCRdb copy is limited to in-frame clones, with some not included. The profile shows 55,000 to 80,000 clones, around four fifths of them singletons. Input material: peripheral blood. The origin of the receptors is a man aged 50-60 years with active COVID-19.

The chain has TRBV7-2 and TRBJ1-3; unclear D gene. Germline V gene data show CDR1 as SGHTA and CDR2 as FQGNSA. The CDR3 contains 16 residues. The V end lost 3 bases, the J end lost 3 bases, and 15 bases lay between the germline ends. The CDR3 is CASSFPPPRGGNTIYF. CDR3 nucleotide sequence: TGTGCCAGCAGCTTTCCGCCACCGAGAGGTGGAAACACCATATATTTT.

The chain employs TRBV11-3 and TRBJ2-4; TRBD2 matches at 11 bases. This CDR3 is built from 17 residues. In germline, CDR1 is SGHNT, CDR2 YENEEA. V gave up 0 bases and J gave up 7 bases; unmatched junction bases: 8. CDR3 in amino acids: CASSLDFSGGARNIQYF. The CDR3 bases are TGTGCCAGCAGCTTAGATTTTAGCGGGGGGGCCCGGAACATTCAGTACTTC.

The chain carries TRBV9 and TRBJ2-2; D is uncertain. CDR1 is SGDLS and CDR2 is YYNGEE in the germline V gene. CDR3 length: 13 residues. Trimming cost V 0 bases and J 3 bases, with 3 bases left between them. The CDR3 spells CASSVAYTGELFF. The CDR3 DNA reads as TGTGCCAGCAGCGTAGCGTACACCGGGGAGCTGTTTTTT. Based on the CDR3 plus reference TRBV9 and TRBJ2-2, the full variable domain is DSGVTQTPKHLITATGQRVTLRCSPRSGDLSVYWYQQSLDQGLQFLIQYYNGEERAKGNILERFSAQQFPDLHSELNLSSLELGDSALYFCASSVAYTGELFFGEGSRLTVL.

V gene TRBV19 combines with J gene TRBJ2-4; 9 bases align to TRBD2. Per the germline V gene, CDR1 is LNHDA and CDR2 is SQIVND (reference sequence). Trimming removed 2 bases from V and 6 bases from J; junction bases left unmatched: 2. The CDR3 extends over 14 amino acids. As DNA, the CDR3 is TGTGCCAGTAGTATAAGGCGGGAGGGAAACATTCAGTACTTC. Translating gives CASSIRREGNIQYF.

This clone was picked up one time. The rearrangement joins TRBV3-1 (or the pseudogene TRBV3-2) to TRBJ2-3; D might be TRBD2 (5 bases). The CDR3 has 15 amino acids. V was pared by 4 bases and J by 2 bases, with 13 bases between. Germline assignment: CDR1 LGHDT and CDR2 YNNKEL (reference sequence). CDR3 loop: CASSPAEVLTDTQYF. CDR3 nucleotide sequence: TGTGCCAGCAGCCCTGCGGAGGTACTCACAGATACGCAGTATTTT.

V and J are TRBV3-1 (or the pseudogene TRBV3-2) and TRBJ1-1; TRBD1 is a possible D gene (6 bases). There are 14 residues in the CDR3. Trimming cost V 1 base and J 9 bases, with 15 bases left between them. CDR1 is LGHDT and CDR2 is YNNKEL in the germline V gene (reference sequence). The CDR3 nucleotides read TGTGCCAGCAGCCAAGCTGTAAGACAGGATCAAGCTTTCTTT. This translates into CASSQAVRQDQAFF.

This chain uses TRBV10-3 with TRBJ1-1, with 8 bases fitting TRBD1. This CDR3 has 15 residues. V gave up 10 bases and J gave up 0 bases; unmatched junction bases: 10. Germline loops: CDR1 ENHRY, CDR2 SYGVKD. This CDR3 is CATAGTGGLNTEAFF. The DNA for the CDR3 is TGTGCCACAGCCGGGACAGGTGGCCTGAACACTGAAGCTTTCTTT.

The chain combines TRBV28 with TRBJ1-2; TRBD1 matches 9 bases. The V gene's germline CDR1 is MDHEN and CDR2 SYDVKM. The CDR3 is made up of 14 amino acids. V shed 5 bases, J shed 6 bases, and the junction held 7 bases outside the gene matches. The CDR3 region has the DNA TGTGCCAGCAGTCCTAGGAGACAGGGGGATGGCTACACCTTC. Residues: CASSPRRQGDGYTF.

This rearrangement joins TRBV5-1 to TRBJ1-4; 7 bases align to TRBD1. This CDR3 region has 16 residues. The junction had 9 bases not matched to a gene; V was cut back by 5 bases and J by 2 bases. Germline CDR1 and CDR2: SGHRS and YFSETQ. The CDR3 protein is CASRSESGGTNEKLFF. CDR3 coding DNA: TGCGCCAGCAGATCCGAGTCAGGGGGGACTAATGAAAAACTGTTTTTT. Variable domain in full (rest from reference TRBV5-1 and TRBJ1-4): KAGVTQTPRYLIKTRGQQVTLSCSPISGHRSVSWYQQTPGQGLQFLFEYFSETQRNKGNFPGRFSGRQFSNSRSEMNVSTLELGDSALYLCASRSESGGTNEKLFFGSGTQLSVL.

This chain uses TRBV24-1 with TRBJ2-1; D remains unclear. The CDR3 sequence is 15 residues long. V lost 2 bases and J lost 0, with 7 bases in between. The V gene's germline CDR1 is KGHDR and CDR2 SFDVKD. CDR3 in amino acids: CATSDSRSSYNEQFF. The CDR3 DNA follows: TGTGCCACCAGTGATTCAAGGAGCTCCTACAATGAGCAGTTCTTC.

This clone was recorded at least ten times. This CDR3 is also generated by other DNA sequences in the sample. The chain joins TRBV9 to TRBJ2-7; D is unclear. The length of the CDR3 is 11 residues. Trimming cost V 3 bases and J 2 bases, with 3 bases left between them. Per germline, CDR1 SGDLS and CDR2 YYNGEE. The chain's CDR3 is CASSDTYEQYF. DNA for the CDR3: TGTGCCAGCAGCGACACCTACGAGCAGTACTTC.

DNA for the CDR3: TGTGCCAGCAGGGAGGGATTAAACTATGGCTACACCTTC. Protein sequence: CASREGLNYGYTF. The genes are TRBV6-5 and TRBJ1-2; no clear D gene. V was shortened by 6 bases and J by 2 bases, with 10 bases between the two germline ends. CDR3 length: 13 residues. Germline-derived CDR1 and CDR2 are MNHEY and SVGAGI.

The CDR3 protein is CASSSAGTGAGANVLTF. The CDR3, as DNA: TGTGCCAGCAGCTCAGCCGGGACAGGGGCCGGGGCCAACGTCCTGACTTTC. The chain combines TRBV5-4 with TRBJ2-6, with TRBD1 matching 10 bases. Trimming at V came to 3 bases and at J to 4 bases, leaving 7 bases not matched to a gene. Germline loops: CDR1 SGHNT, CDR2 YYREEE (reference sequence). This CDR3 is 17 amino acids long.

V is TRBV7-3 and J is TRBJ2-1; TRBD2 matches 7 bases. This CDR3 contains 16 residues. Germline CDR1 is SGHTA and CDR2 is FQGTGA. After removal of 1 base from V and 7 bases from J, the junction contained 10 bases not matched to a gene. Written as DNA, the CDR3 is TGTGCCAGCAGCTTAATGATTGGCGGGGGAGTTAATGAGCAGTTCTTC. Amino acid sequence: CASSLMIGGGVNEQFF.

The chain combines TRBV3-1 (or the pseudogene TRBV3-2) with TRBJ2-7; TRBD1 matches at 9 bases. Germline-derived CDR1 and CDR2 are LGHDT and YNNKEL (reference sequence). The CDR3 has 15 amino acids. The trim removed 3 bases at V and 7 bases at J, leaving 10 bases unmatched. This CDR3 reads CASSHAWDREGEQYF. The DNA for the CDR3 is TGTGCCAGCAGCCATGCTTGGGACAGGGAAGGGGAGCAGTACTTC.

The V call is TRBV25-1, the J call TRBJ2-5, with 8 bases aligning to TRBD1. The CDR3 runs to 15 residues. V lost 1 base to trimming and J lost 5 bases; unmatched junction nucleotides: 6. In germline, CDR1 is MGHDK, CDR2 SYGVNS. CDR3 nucleotide sequence: TGTGCCAGCAGTGAATTTACAGGGGGTGACGAGACCCAGTACTTC. Amino acids: CASSEFTGGDETQYF.

The chain recombines TRBV1 with TRBJ2-7; no check of the table's D call, TRBD2, against the DNA was made. TRBV1 is termed a pseudogene. The CDR3 contains 14 residues. The DNA for the CDR3 is TGCACCAGCAAAAAAGCGGAACCCTCCTACGAGCAGTACTTC. Translating it yields CTSKKAEPSYEQYF.

The rearrangement joins TRBV19 to TRBJ1-1, with D unresolved. Trimming pared 4 bases from V and 0 bases from J, leaving 6 bases between. CDR3 length: 13 residues. Germline V gene sequence: CDR1 LNHDA, CDR2 SQIVND (reference sequence). CDR3 sequence (DNA): TGTGCCAGTAGTACCCAGTTGAACACTGAAGCTTTCTTT. Its translation is CASSTQLNTEAFF.

Only a few counts were recorded for this clone. The CDR3 sequence: CASSPLGLEETQYF. The CDR3 nucleotides are TGTGCCAGCAGTCCGCTGGGTCTAGAAGAGACCCAGTACTTC. The genes are TRBV28 and TRBJ2-5; D ambiguous. The V gene lost 5 bases and the J gene lost 3 bases, with 13 bases spanning the gap. This CDR3 is built from 14 residues. CDR1 MDHEN and CDR2 SYDVKM come from the germline V gene.

The chain uses TRBV2 and TRBJ1-1; 9 bases fit TRBD1. V lost 6 bases, J lost 4 bases, and 9 bases stayed unmatched. Germline-derived CDR1 and CDR2 are SNHLY and FYNNEI. This CDR3 spans 15 amino acids. The CDR3 reads CASRRRTGDGTEAFF. CDR3 in DNA: TGTGCCAGCAGGCGTCGGACAGGGGACGGCACTGAAGCTTTCTTT.

V and J are TRBV6-5 and TRBJ1-1, with D maybe TRBD1 (5 bases). V was cut by 6 bases and J by 4 bases, with 15 bases left in between. This CDR3 has 14 amino acids. Germline lookup yields CDR1 MNHEY and CDR2 SVGAGI. CDR3 amino acids: CASSRDWRSTEAFF. The DNA of the CDR3 is TGTGCCAGCAGCCGGGACTGGAGGTCCACTGAAGCTTTCTTT.

V gene TRBV7-7 combines with J gene TRBJ2-6; TRBD2 aligns across 9 bases. The V gene end was trimmed by 5 bases and the J gene end by 2 bases; junction bases not matched to a gene: 7. This CDR3 spans 17 amino acids. CDR1 and CDR2 from the germline V gene are SSHAT and FNYEAQ (reference sequence). The DNA for the CDR3 is TGTGCCAGCAGCAAGGACTTAGCGGGAGCTGGGGCCAACGTCCTGACTTTC. This translates into CASSKDLAGAGANVLTF.

The chain combines TRBV2 with TRBJ2-5; D gene uncertain. The CDR3 spans 13 residues. CDR1 is SNHLY, CDR2 FYNNEI, per germline. Trimming pared 4 bases from V and 4 bases from J, leaving 10 bases between. CDR3 in amino acids: CASSVSRGETQYF. For the CDR3, the DNA is TGTGCCAGCAGTGTTAGCCGAGGAGAGACCCAGTACTTC.

CDR3 nucleotides: TGTGCCAGCAGTGAAGCTGTACTGTCCTACAATGAGCAGTTCTTC. Translated: CASSEAVLSYNEQFF. The chain combines TRBV2 with TRBJ2-1; D uncertain. CDR3 length: 15 residues. Germline values: CDR1 SNHLY, CDR2 FYNNEI. V was pared by 0 bases and J by 1 base, with 7 bases between.

V usage is TRBV27 and J usage is TRBJ2-1; TRBD2 matches at 9 bases. Germline CDR1 is MNHEY and CDR2 is SMNVEV (reference sequence). V was pared by 5 bases and J by 1 base, with 3 bases of the junction left unmatched. The length of the CDR3 is 15 residues. CDR3 protein: CASSAGGHSYNEQFF. The DNA for the CDR3 is TGTGCCAGCAGTGCGGGAGGGCATTCCTACAATGAGCAGTTCTTC.

As regards this clone: The germline gene is not matched at one end of the junction; a read error may be the cause. This sequence joins TRBV10-1 and TRBJ2-1; 11 positions match TRBD2. CDR3 length: 12 residues. Looked up from germline, CDR1 is WNHNN and CDR2 is SYGVQD (reference sequence). DNA for the CDR3: TGCGCCAGAGAGGGTAGCGGGAGGGGGGGGGTCTTC. It encodes CAREGSGRGGVF.

V gene TRBV5-4 combines with J gene TRBJ1-2; a weak D match, TRBD1 (6 bases). The CDR3 loop spans 14 amino acids. Germline CDR1 SGHNT, CDR2 YYREEE (reference sequence). V lost 4 bases and J 2 bases, leaving 12 bases between the germline ends. The CDR3 loop reads CASSPADRNYGYTF. CDR3 DNA: TGTGCCAGCAGCCCCGCCGACAGGAACTATGGCTACACCTTC.

The chain is built from TRBV5-8 and TRBJ2-5, with 10 bases matching TRBD1. The trim removed 3 bases at V and 5 bases at J, leaving 4 bases unmatched. The length of the CDR3 is 14 residues. CDR1 is SGHTS and CDR2 is YDEGEE in the germline V gene. The CDR3 DNA reads as TGTGCCAGCAGCTCCCCGGGACAGGGGGAGACCCAGTACTTC. Encoded protein: CASSSPGQGETQYF. Based on the CDR3 plus reference TRBV5-8 and TRBJ2-5, the full variable domain is EAGVTQSPTHLIKTRGQQATLRCSPISGHTSVYWYQQALGLGLQFLLWYDEGEERNRGNFPPRFSGRQFPNYSSELNVNALELEDSALYLCASSSPGQGETQYFGPGTRLLVL.

The chain recombines TRBV28 with TRBJ2-1, with 10 bases matching TRBD2. Losses at the gene ends were 6 bases for V and 0 bases for J; bases not matched to a gene: 5. Germline CDR1 is MDHEN and CDR2 is SYDVKM. The CDR3 extends over 16 amino acids. The CDR3 DNA is TGTGCCAGCAGCCCCCCTAGCGGGAGCTCCTACAATGAGCAGTTCTTC. This gives the protein CASSPPSGSSYNEQFF.